This T cell receptor (beta chain) emerged from a study of blood T cells in healthy people across ages. Study outcomes and limitations: Per million T cells, TCR beta diversity dropped roughly linearly as age increased. Calculation of diversity from one million T cells yielded estimates considered to be underestimates.

CDR3 length: 15 residues. V was cut by 0 bases and J by 2 bases, with 10 bases left in between. From germline, CDR1 is SGHTA and CDR2 FQGNSA. A second PCR, run for about 6 to 11 cycles, used a sample-barcoded 5' primer plus a J-beta primer mix. TCRdb recomputed calls from the 5' RACE reads with MiXCR, one row per CDR3 protein. The sample yields 700,000 to 900,000 distinct CDR3 sequences, about 26% seen once. At least ten counts were recorded for this clonotype. Its cognate antigen is unknown. This sample also appeared in a second study, on T cells of mothers and their children. That source adds: Three healthy Caucasian mothers served as donors, and their six children did as well.

The chain combines TRBV7-2 with TRBJ2-5; the D call may be TRBD1 or TRBD2 (5 bases each). The receptor comes from a boy younger than 18 in good health. Material: blood. This CDR3 reads CASSLAGETQETQYF. CDR3 nucleotides: TGTGCCAGCAGCTTAGCGGGGGAAACTCAAGAGACCCAGTACTTC.